This TCR beta chain was identified during a study of T cells after posttransplantation cyclophosphamide. Cyclophosphamide on days +3 and +4 followed busulfan-fludarabine conditioning and a marrow graft. As concerns this clone: Its specificity is not known.

Study conclusions and caveats: After PTCy, TRB diversity resembled that of CNI/methotrexate controls. Blood and skin or GI T cell repertoires showed limited TRB overlap. Donor CD8+ memory clones often dominated recipient blood repertoires at later times.

Using immunoSEQ multiplex PCR, the repertoire was profiled, and TCRdb retains in-frame clones only, with some absent. This table has about 6,700 clones, around 84% appearing once. Germline CDR1 reads LNHNV; CDR2 reads YYDKDF (reference sequence). V dropped 4 bases and J dropped 2; count of bases not matched to a gene: 4. The CDR3 is made up of 15 amino acids. V is TRBV15 and J is TRBJ2-5; TRBD2 agrees at 10 bases. The specimen comprised PBMCs, sampled after allogeneic stem cell transplant with posttransplant cyclophosphamide. The receptor's source is a female patient aged 45-65 years who received an allogeneic stem cell transplant from a related donor, was CMV-positive, and had no GVHD. The graft donor may be the source of some T cells. The CDR3 region is CATSTVSGRQETQYF. CDR3 nucleotides: TGTGCCACCAGCACCGTTAGCGGGAGGCAAGAGACCCAGTACTTC. Together with reference TRBV15 and TRBJ2-5, the CDR3 gives the full variable domain: DAMVIQNPRYQVTQFGKPVTLSCSQTLNHNVMYWYQQKSSQAPKLLFHYYDKDFNNEADTPDNFQSRRPNTSFCFLDIRSPGLGDTAMYLCATSTVSGRQETQYFGPGTRLLVL.